The next 21 T cell receptor beta chains were all read from a single sample in a study of T cell repertoires in cytomegalovirus infection. Their antigens are not known. TCRdb independently ran MiXCR on the reads; one entry per CDR3 protein. The sample consists of 700,000 to 850,000 distinct CDR3 sequences, roughly 33% of them appearing once. The sequencing here drew on cultured CD8+ T cells from PBMCs, taken from culture after CMV antigen stimulation. Receptor source: a human donor in good health (CMV status not recorded). Some clones in this sample may be carry-over from other donors' samples.

The chain couples TRBV27 to TRBJ2-3; 7 nucleotides agree with TRBD1. Germline CDR1 and CDR2: MNHEY and SMNVEV (reference sequence). CDR3 length: 15 amino acids. V shed 5 bases and J 2 bases; nucleotides not matched to a gene: 7. The CDR3 nucleotides are TGTGCCAGCAGTCCTCGGGACAGAACCACAGATACGCAGTATTTT. The encoded protein is CASSPRDRTTDTQYF.

The chain is built from TRBV27 and TRBJ1-2; D is unclear. V gave up 8 bases and J gave up 4 bases, with 17 bases separating them. The germline V gene has CDR1 MNHEY and CDR2 SMNVEV (reference sequence). The CDR3 extends over 14 amino acids. CDR3 nucleotide sequence: TGTGCCAGCGGAGCCCCGGGCACGACCTATGGCTACACCTTC. Protein sequence: CASGAPGTTYGYTF.

This clonotype was recorded a few times. J is TRBJ1-5 and V is TRBV2, with a weak D call TRBD1 (6 bases). The CDR3 runs 14 residues. CDR1 and CDR2 (germline): SNHLY, FYNNEI. V was pared by 3 bases and J by 5 bases, with 11 bases between. The CDR3 region is CASSETGLDQPQHF. CDR3 coding DNA: TGTGCCAGCAGTGAGACAGGTTTGGATCAGCCCCAGCATTTT.

This clonotype was found a few times. The V and J genes are TRBV7-9 and TRBJ1-6; the D gene is possibly TRBD1 (5 bases). This CDR3 contains 16 residues. Trimming pared 4 bases from V and 9 bases from J, leaving 19 bases between. Germline V CDR1 and CDR2: SEHNR, FQNEAQ (reference sequence). The DNA of the CDR3 is TGTGCCAGCAGCTCACTAGAGTCGGCAGGGAGTTCACCCCTCCACTTT. Translation: CASSSLESAGSSPLHF.

Regarding this clonotype: Its ends do not fully match the called genes, so a read error is possible. CDR3 residues: CTSSLFVSSGNTIYF. CDR3 bases: TGTACCAGCAGCTTATTCGTAAGCTCTGGAAACACCATATATTTT. The rearrangement uses TRBV7-8 and TRBJ1-3; D not certain. This CDR3 has 15 residues. CDR1 is SGHVS, CDR2 FQNEAQ, per germline.

This clonotype has only a few counts. The chain employs TRBV29-1 and TRBJ1-2; the D is unclear. CDR3 length: 11 residues. Looked up from germline, CDR1 is SQVTM and CDR2 is ANQGSEA. Deletions cut 3 bases from V and 4 bases from J, with 6 bases between. The CDR3 coding sequence is TGCAGCGTTGACTGGGGCTATGGCTACACCTTC. Its translation is CSVDWGYGYTF.

This clonotype appeared many times. The chain employs TRBV7-9 and TRBJ1-2, with TRBD1 as a possible D gene (5 bases). In germline, CDR1 is SEHNR, CDR2 FQNEAQ (reference sequence). The V end was cut by 5 bases, the J end by 4 bases, with 11 bases between. This CDR3 has 13 residues. Written as DNA, the CDR3 is TGTGCCAGCAGCATTCAGGGCCGCTATGGCTACACCTTC. This gives the protein CASSIQGRYGYTF.

This clonotype was counted at least ten times. The rearrangement joins TRBV7-6 to TRBJ1-4; a possible D gene is TRBD1 (6 bases). The germline V and J ends were trimmed by 4 bases and 5 bases, with 14 bases remaining between them. The CDR3 contains 15 residues. Germline lookup yields CDR1 SGHVS and CDR2 FNYEAQ. CDR3 amino acids: CASSSGQPQNEKLFF. CDR3 nucleotide sequence: TGTGCCAGCAGCTCCGGACAGCCACAAAATGAAAAACTGTTTTTT.

The rearrangement uses TRBV6-2 or TRBV6-3 and TRBJ2-5; 7 bases line up with TRBD2. The germline CDR1 and CDR2 sequences are MNHEY and SVGEGT. The CDR3 contains 17 residues. The ends lost 6 bases at V and 5 bases at J; junction bases unmatched: 18. CDR3 region: CASRQLKTFTGGETQYF. Written as DNA, the CDR3 is TGTGCCAGCAGACAACTTAAGACCTTCACCGGGGGGGAGACCCAGTACTTC.

The chain has TRBV7-6 and TRBJ2-1; D tentatively reads TRBD1 or TRBD2 (6 bases each). The CDR3 is made up of 16 amino acids. The V gene lost 3 bases and the J gene lost 0 bases, with 12 bases spanning the gap. The germline CDR1 and CDR2 sequences are SGHVS and FNYEAQ. The CDR3 DNA sequence: TGTGCCAGCAGCTTCTTAGGGGGGAGCTCCTACAATGAGCAGTTCTTC. Translating it yields CASSFLGGSSYNEQFF.

This clonotype has at least ten counts. The CDR3 protein is CASSSPRTGRKTQYF. The CDR3 DNA sequence: TGTGCCAGCAGTTCCCCCCGAACGGGGAGGAAGACCCAGTACTTC. The genes are TRBV28 and TRBJ2-5; possibly TRBD2 for D (6 bases). The length of the CDR3 is 15 residues. Between the trimmed V and J ends, which lost 4 bases and 6 bases, there was a span of 18 bases. Germline loops: CDR1 MDHEN, CDR2 SYDVKM.

This clonotype was found many times. This CDR3 reads CASSSTRTSGGNEQFF. The CDR3 DNA follows: TGTGCCAGCAGTTCAACCCGGACTAGCGGGGGTAATGAGCAGTTCTTC. This chain joins TRBV28 and TRBJ2-1, with 13 bases aligning to TRBD2. Germline V gene sequence: CDR1 MDHEN, CDR2 SYDVKM. The CDR3 length is 16 residues. V shed 4 bases, J shed 7 bases, and the junction held 7 bases outside the gene matches.

The CDR3 protein is CASTKDPGIGQGYYNSPLHF. The CDR3 DNA reads as TGTGCCAGCACCAAAGACCCTGGTATCGGGCAGGGTTACTATAATTCACCCCTCCACTTT. J is TRBJ1-6 and V is TRBV7-4; D is perhaps TRBD1 (5 bases). Trimming shortened V by 7 bases and J by 3 bases, and 28 bases separated the two germline ends. This CDR3 has 20 amino acids. Germline V CDR1 and CDR2: SGHVT, SQSDAQ.

The V and J genes are TRBV4-1 and TRBJ2-2, with 12 bases matching TRBD2. Germline values: CDR1 MGHRA, CDR2 YSYEKL. J was trimmed by 2 bases and V by 3 bases; bases with no gene match: 4. This CDR3 has 17 residues. CDR3 in DNA: TGCGCCAGCAGCCACCCTAGCGGGGGGGCCAACACCGGGGAGCTGTTTTTT. Translating gives CASSHPSGGANTGELFF.

There are a few counts of this clonotype. This sequence joins TRBV5-6 and TRBJ2-3, with D unclear. The CDR3 has 15 residues. Trimming shortened V by 0 bases and J by 1 base, and 9 bases separated the two germline ends. Per the germline V gene, CDR1 is SGHDT and CDR2 is YYEEEE. Written as DNA, the CDR3 is TGTGCCAGCAGCTTGGCTACTCTAGGCACAGATACGCAGTATTTT. Protein product: CASSLATLGTDTQYF.

This sequence joins TRBV12-5 and TRBJ2-5; D not resolved. Trimming cost V 2 bases and J 0 bases, with 4 bases left between them. The CDR3 runs to 13 residues. The germline V gene encodes CDR1 LGHNT and CDR2 FRNRAP. Here the CDR3 reads CASGLSDQETQYF. The CDR3 nucleotides are TGTGCTAGTGGTTTGTCAGACCAAGAGACCCAGTACTTC.

This clonotype has ten or more counts. The V and J genes are TRBV12-3 or TRBV12-4 and TRBJ2-1, with D possibly called TRBD1 or TRBD2 (5 bases each). With 6 bases removed from V and 4 bases from J, the gap between germline ends came to 13 bases. The CDR3 has 14 residues. CDR3 residues: CASSGTRPYNEQFF. The DNA for the CDR3 is TGTGCCAGCAGCGGGACGAGACCTTACAATGAGCAGTTCTTC.

V usage is TRBV5-6 and J usage is TRBJ2-5; 8 bases are a match to TRBD2. Germline-derived CDR1 and CDR2 are SGHDT and YYEEEE. Unmatched junction bases numbered 7, after V lost 3 bases and J lost 3 bases. This CDR3 is 15 amino acids long. The CDR3 reads CASSSRGGTKETQYF. The DNA of the CDR3 is TGTGCCAGCAGCTCCCGGGGGGGGACGAAAGAGACCCAGTACTTC. Full variable domain (remainder filled in from reference TRBV5-6 and TRBJ2-5): DAGVTQSPTHLIKTRGQQVTLRCSPKSGHDTVSWYQQALGQGPQFIFQYYEEEERQRGNFPDRFSGHQFPNYSSELNVNALLLGDSALYLCASSSRGGTKETQYFGPGTRLLVL.

This clonotype turned up a few times. V gene TRBV10-3 combines with J gene TRBJ1-3, with 7 bases that match TRBD1. The germline V gene encodes CDR1 ENHRY and CDR2 SYGVKD. CDR3 length: 15 amino acids. Germline trimming cut 7 bases from V and 0 bases from J; bases unmatched to any gene: 6. CDR3 DNA sequence: TGTGCCATCATCGCGACAGGGAGCTCTGGAAACACCATATATTTT. Its protein product is CAIIATGSSGNTIYF.

This clonotype has only one observation. The DNA of the CDR3 is TGTGCCAGCAGTGAGGACAGACGCAATGAGCAGTTCTTC. It specifies CASSEDRRNEQFF. The gene calls are TRBV6-2 or TRBV6-3 and TRBJ2-1; D is possibly TRBD1 (6 bases). CDR1 is MNHEY, CDR2 SVGEGT, per germline. Between the trimmed V and J ends, which lost 5 bases and 6 bases, there was a span of 11 bases. The CDR3 length is 13 residues.

The chain couples TRBV4-1 to TRBJ1-2, with D perhaps matching TRBD1 (6 bases). The V end lost 4 bases, the J end lost 8 bases, and 20 bases lay between the germline ends. Germline CDR1 and CDR2: MGHRA and YSYEKL. CDR3 size: 15 residues. In DNA, the CDR3 is TGCGCCAGCAGCCGCCTCCGGGACACTCTCCACGGCTACACCTTC. Its protein is CASSRLRDTLHGYTF.